The 27 T cell receptor beta chains reported below all come from one sample, sequenced in a study of T-cell memory formation after mild COVID-19. TCRdb recomputed calls from the 5' RACE reads with MiXCR, one row per CDR3 protein. The table shows hundreds of thousands of distinct CDR3 sequences, with approximately 7.6% occurring only once. The sequenced sample consisted of PBMCs or a T cell subset sorted from them (not recorded which). The source is a man aged 18 to 29 who had mild COVID-19 (a few samples of this study predate the infection). Cell type and time point are not known.

This clonotype was detected ten times or more. The chain combines TRBV12-3 or TRBV12-4 with TRBJ2-3; 8 bases line up with TRBD1. The trim removed 5 bases at V and 5 bases at J, leaving 0 bases unmatched. CDR3 length: 12 residues. CDR3 in amino acids: CASSDRGDTQYF. The CDR3 bases are TGTGCCAGCAGTGACAGGGGAGATACGCAGTATTTT.

Ten or more counts support this clonotype. The chain joins TRBV9 to TRBJ2-6, with D possibly matching TRBD2 (6 bases). Trimming took off 0 bases at V and 4 bases at J, with 14 bases between the two ends. The length of the CDR3 is 17 residues. Germline CDR1 reads SGDLS; CDR2 reads YYNGEE. The CDR3 sequence: CASSVVGGPGGANVLTF. CDR3 DNA: TGTGCCAGCAGCGTAGTGGGGGGTCCGGGAGGGGCCAACGTCCTGACTTTC. Combining the CDR3 with reference TRBV9 and TRBJ2-6 gives the whole variable domain DSGVTQTPKHLITATGQRVTLRCSPRSGDLSVYWYQQSLDQGLQFLIQYYNGEERAKGNILERFSAQQFPDLHSELNLSSLELGDSALYFCASSVVGGPGGANVLTFGAGSRLTVL.

V gene TRBV5-1 combines with J gene TRBJ2-2; either TRBD1 or TRBD2 may supply D (6 bases each). Trimming left V 4 bases short and J 15 bases short, with 28 bases between. Germline-derived CDR1 and CDR2 are SGHRS and YFSETQ. The CDR3 is made up of 16 amino acids. The CDR3 here is CASSLLGGAGSSALFF. CDR3 nucleotide sequence: TGCGCCAGCAGCCTCCTGGGGGGCGCGGGGTCCTCGGCGTTGTTTTTT.

This clonotype was counted between two and nine times. The CDR3 DNA sequence: TGTGCCAGCAGAGATTCCGGGACAGGTTACACCGGGGAGCTGTTTTTT. As protein: CASRDSGTGYTGELFF. V usage is TRBV7-9 and J usage is TRBJ2-2, with 8 bases matching TRBD1. Germline V gene lookup returns CDR1 SEHNR and CDR2 FQNEAQ (reference sequence). The ends lost 6 bases at V and 3 bases at J; junction bases unmatched: 9. The CDR3 consists of 16 residues.

This clonotype was counted a few times. The rearrangement links TRBV6-2 or TRBV6-3 to TRBJ1-1; D remains unclear. CDR3 length: 13 amino acids. V was shortened by 2 bases and J by 3 bases, with 7 bases between the two germline ends. Germline values: CDR1 MNHEY, CDR2 SVGEGT. The CDR3 nucleotides are TGTGCCAGCAGTTACAGGTATGACACTGAAGCTTTCTTT. Encoded protein: CASSYRYDTEAFF.

The chain is built from TRBV12-3 or TRBV12-4 and TRBJ2-1; 9 nucleotides line up with TRBD2. This CDR3 is built from 16 residues. V lost 5 bases and J lost 4; bases outside the gene matches: 9. The CDR3 sequence: CASSPRGSGGYNEQFF. Written as DNA, the CDR3 is TGTGCCAGCAGTCCTCGGGGAAGCGGGGGGTACAATGAGCAGTTCTTC.

This clonotype was seen ten or more times. The rearrangement joins TRBV20-1 to TRBJ2-7, with D possibly matching TRBD2 (5 bases). CDR3 length: 15 amino acids. The V gene's germline CDR1 is DFQATT and CDR2 SNEGSKA (reference sequence). V lost 0 bases, J lost 2 bases, and 14 bases lay in between. CDR3: CSARDSRGFPYEQYF. Here the CDR3 DNA reads TGCAGTGCTAGAGATTCCCGGGGATTCCCCTACGAGCAGTACTTC.

There are many counts of this clonotype. The rearrangement joins TRBV2 to TRBJ2-1, with D possibly TRBD1 on 6 matching bases. Germline CDR1 reads SNHLY; CDR2 reads FYNNEI. CDR3 length: 11 residues. Trimming took 6 bases from V and 10 from J, leaving 10 bases between them. The chain's CDR3 is CASRGAGEQFF. The CDR3 nucleotides read TGTGCCAGCAGGGGGGCTGGGGAGCAGTTCTTC. Variable domain in full (rest from reference TRBV2 and TRBJ2-1): EPEVTQTPSHQVTQMGQEVILRCVPISNHLYFYWYRQILGQKVEFLVSFYNNEISEKSEIFDDQFSVERPDGSNFTLKIRSTKLEDSAMYFCASRGAGEQFFGPGTRLTVL.

Only a few counts were recorded for this clonotype. The chain employs TRBV28 and TRBJ2-3; TRBD1 aligns across 7 bases. This CDR3 spans 16 amino acids. CDR1 MDHEN and CDR2 SYDVKM come from the germline V gene. Trimming cost V 4 bases and J 0 bases; bases outside gene matches: 7. CDR3 DNA: TGTGCCAGCAGTTCGCTCCGGGACAGTAGCACAGATACGCAGTATTTT. It yields the protein CASSSLRDSSTDTQYF.

This clonotype appeared a few times. The J gene is TRBJ2-3, the V gene TRBV7-9, with D possibly TRBD2 on 5 matching bases. V lost 5 bases, J lost 1 base, and 16 bases lay in between. Germline V gene lookup returns CDR1 SEHNR and CDR2 FQNEAQ (reference sequence). The CDR3 covers 16 residues. For the CDR3, the DNA is TGTGCCAGCAGCCCAAAGGAACGGGAACGCACAGATACGCAGTATTTT. This codes for CASSPKERERTDTQYF.

This clonotype has more than one count but fewer than ten. V is TRBV7-2 and J is TRBJ2-7, with D perhaps TRBD2 (6 bases). The CDR3 totals 15 residues. The germline V gene encodes CDR1 SGHTA and CDR2 FQGNSA. Between the trimmed V and J ends, which lost 8 bases and 3 bases, there was a span of 20 bases. Here the CDR3 reads CASGGRDFRIYEQYF. The CDR3 region has the DNA TGTGCCAGCGGCGGCCGGGACTTTCGAATCTACGAGCAGTACTTC.

In this sample, this clonotype turned up a few times. This chain joins TRBV20-1 and TRBJ2-6; the match to TRBD1 covers 12 bases. V lost 1 base, J lost 7 bases, and 14 bases stayed unmatched. The CDR3 is made up of 19 amino acids. Germline CDR1 DFQATT, CDR2 SNEGSKA (reference sequence). The CDR3 DNA follows: TGCAGTGCTAGAGGTCTTCCGGGACAGGGGGCCCTTAGCGCCAACGTCCTGACTTTC. Its protein is CSARGLPGQGALSANVLTF.

For the CDR3, the DNA is TGTGCCACATCGGTGGGGTCTAATGAGCAGTTCTTC. This translates into CATSVGSNEQFF. The V call is TRBV10-3, the J call TRBJ2-1; no reliable D call. This CDR3 is 12 amino acids long. Germline CDR1 ENHRY, CDR2 SYGVKD. V was pared by 10 bases and J by 7 bases, with 14 bases between.

The chain is built from TRBV11-2 and TRBJ2-7; D is possibly TRBD1 (5 bases). The ends were cut back, 6 bases at V and 4 bases at J, with 10 bases in the middle. The germline CDR1 and CDR2 sequences are SGHAT and FQNNGV. The CDR3 consists of 12 residues. The CDR3 region is CASSTGAYEQYF. The CDR3 region has the DNA TGTGCCAGCAGTACTGGGGCGTACGAGCAGTACTTC.

The J gene is TRBJ1-2, the V gene TRBV29-1; D is perhaps TRBD1 (5 bases). The CDR3 length is 14 residues. Per germline, CDR1 SQVTM and CDR2 ANQGSEA. Here the CDR3 DNA reads TGCAGTGCCCTCGGCAGGGAGGGAAACTATGGCTACACCTTC. Its protein is CSALGREGNYGYTF.

This clonotype was observed a handful of times. The rearrangement links TRBV20-1 to TRBJ2-7; a weak D match, TRBD2 (5 bases). V was clipped by 3 bases and J by 4 bases, with 16 bases between them. Per germline, CDR1 DFQATT and CDR2 SNEGSKA (reference sequence). The CDR3 totals 14 residues. The CDR3 DNA reads as TGCAGTGCTAGGGAATTGGCAGGAGGATACGAGCAGTACGTC. Amino acids: CSARELAGGYEQYV.

The table lists this clonotype with a few counts. V gene TRBV9 combines with J gene TRBJ2-3; no definite D call. Germline values: CDR1 SGDLS, CDR2 YYNGEE. This CDR3 has 13 residues. V was trimmed by 7 bases and J by 2 bases, leaving 11 bases between them. CDR3 DNA sequence: TGTGCCAGCGCGACACACTACACAGATACGCAGTATTTT. Residues: CASATHYTDTQYF.

This clonotype appeared many times. The CDR3 is CASSYVASPYYEQYV. The CDR3 bases are TGTGCCAGCAGTTACGTCGCTTCTCCCTACTACGAGCAGTACGTC. This chain connects TRBV6-5 to TRBJ2-7; D gene uncertain. V was trimmed by 2 bases and J by 3 bases, leaving 14 bases between them. This CDR3 is 15 amino acids long. Germline CDR1 and CDR2: MNHEY and SVGAGI.

This clonotype was recorded a few times. The chain employs TRBV5-1 and TRBJ2-7, with TRBD1 matching over 7 bases. The CDR3 totals 16 residues. In germline, CDR1 is SGHRS, CDR2 YFSETQ. V shed 0 bases and J 3 bases; nucleotides not matched to a gene: 9. The CDR3 nucleotides are TGCGCCAGCAGCTTGGGGCCCCCCGGGACAGTCTACGAGCAGTACGTC. Its protein is CASSLGPPGTVYEQYV.

This clonotype was found a few times. The chain uses TRBV4-1 and TRBJ2-6; D gene uncertain. Per the germline V gene, CDR1 is MGHRA and CDR2 is YSYEKL. This CDR3 region has 16 residues. Trimming removed 0 bases from V and 0 bases from J, with 6 bases in between. CDR3 sequence reads: CASSQDTVSGANVLTF. The CDR3 DNA reads as TGCGCCAGCAGCCAAGATACAGTCTCTGGGGCCAACGTCCTGACTTTC.

J is TRBJ1-1 and V is TRBV4-1, with 8 bases fitting TRBD1. V gave up 3 bases and J gave up 5 bases; unmatched junction bases: 11. Germline V CDR1 and CDR2: MGHRA, YSYEKL. The CDR3 consists of 16 residues. The CDR3 region is CASSHLGQGLYTEAFF. The DNA for the CDR3 is TGCGCCAGCAGCCACTTAGGACAGGGACTTTATACTGAAGCTTTCTTT.

A few counts support this clonotype. The rearrangement joins TRBV20-1 to TRBJ1-6; 8 positions agree with TRBD1. Germline-derived CDR1 and CDR2 are DFQATT and SNEGSKA (reference sequence). V dropped 5 bases and J dropped 9; count of bases not matched to a gene: 9. CDR3 length equals 14 residues. The CDR3 loop reads CSARRVQGASPLHF. The CDR3 DNA reads TGCAGTGCTCGAAGGGTGCAGGGGGCTTCACCCCTCCACTTT.

A note on this clonotype: This may be a read error: a much more frequent sequence differs by one nucleotide. V usage is TRBV28 and J usage is TRBJ2-7; the D gene is possibly TRBD1 (6 bases). Germline-derived CDR1 and CDR2 are MDHEN and SYDVKM. The length of the CDR3 is 12 residues. CDR3 amino acids: CARSFSGQRLYV. Written as DNA, the CDR3 is TGTGCCAGAAGTTTCAGTGGACAGAGGTTGTACGTC.

There are a few counts of this clonotype. CDR3 sequence (DNA): TGTGCCAGCAGTTTATTCGGCAGGAACACTGAAGCTTTCTTT. Translated: CASSLFGRNTEAFF. This sequence joins TRBV28 and TRBJ1-1; D is unresolved. The germline CDR1 and CDR2 sequences are MDHEN and SYDVKM. There are 14 residues in the CDR3. The ends were cut back, 1 base at V and 1 base at J, with 7 bases in the middle.

This clonotype was found a few times. This chain links TRBV7-3 with TRBJ2-1, with 7 bases aligning to TRBD2. Germline loops: CDR1 SGHTA, CDR2 FQGTGA. The CDR3 length is 16 residues. V dropped 4 bases and J dropped 8; count of bases not matched to a gene: 14. As DNA, the CDR3 is TGTGCCAGCAGCTCCCGGGGGAGGGCAGGGATACATGAGCAGTTCTTC. This encodes CASSSRGRAGIHEQFF. The whole variable domain, filled in from reference TRBV7-3 and TRBJ2-1, reads GAGVSQTPSNKVTEKGKYVELRCDPISGHTALYWYRQSLGQGPEFLIYFQGTGAADDSGLPNDRFFAVRPEGSVSTLKIQRTERGDSAVYLCASSSRGRAGIHEQFFGPGTRLTVL.

This clonotype was recorded a few times. The chain joins TRBV6-5 to TRBJ1-5; D unresolved. V shed 7 bases and J shed 6 bases, with 13 bases lying between them. The CDR3 is 13 residues long. Germline V gene sequence: CDR1 MNHEY, CDR2 SVGAGI. The DNA for the CDR3 is TGTGCCAGCAAGGGTAGGGCGGGTCAGCCCCAGCATTTT. It codes for CASKGRAGQPQHF.

The chain has TRBV5-1 and TRBJ2-6; the D is unclear. Germline-derived CDR1 and CDR2 are SGHRS and YFSETQ. The CDR3 runs 16 residues. The ends were cut back, 0 bases at V and 4 bases at J, with 11 bases in the middle. The CDR3 bases are TGCGCCAGCAGCTTGGCCGGCCTTTCCGGGGCCAACGTCCTGACTTTC. Amino acid sequence: CASSLAGLSGANVLTF.